The rows below give T cell receptor beta chains drawn from one sample of a study of naive and memory T cell subsets. TCRdb reprocessed the UMI-ligation and nested PCR reads with MiXCR, giving one entry per CDR3 protein. Of about 160,000 distinct CDR3 sequences listed, under 25% are singletons. The sequenced material came from naive CD4+ T cells from blood. All receptors derive from a human donor in good health. Each CDR3 is given with its conserved first and last residue. Fields, in order: V gene, D gene, clone size, J gene, CDR3 protein, CDR3 DNA. The D gene is left open where the match is weak. Not all rows give a size; the values are once, few, many and, for expanded clones, a class.

TRBV12-3/TRBV12-4	.	.	TRBJ1-5	CASTSGGASNQPQHF	TGTGCCAGCACTTCTGGGGGGGCGAGCAATCAGCCCCAGCATTTT
TRBV6-5	.	few	TRBJ2-7	CASSYSWGSYEQYF	TGTGCCAGCAGTTATTCTTGGGGTTCCTACGAGCAGTACTTC
TRBV28	.	few	TRBJ1-5	CASKQKVGRNQPQHF	TGTGCCAGCAAACAAAAGGTGGGACGCAATCAGCCCCAGCATTTT
TRBV4-1	.	.	TRBJ2-7	CASSQAPYEQYF	TGCGCCAGCAGCCAAGCGCCCTACGAGCAGTACTTC
TRBV27	TRBD1	.	TRBJ2-1	CASSLLAGQGRTSVNNEQFF	TGTGCCAGCAGTTTATTGGCGGGACAGGGGAGAACGTCTGTAAACAATGAGCAGTTCTTC
TRBV6-2/TRBV6-3	TRBD1	.	TRBJ2-3	CASSYQGAGRRADTQYF	TGTGCCAGCAGTTATCAGGGGGCAGGTCGAAGGGCAGATACGCAGTATTTT
TRBV19	.	.	TRBJ2-5	CASSMETRYGETQYF	TGTGCCAGTAGTATGGAAACCCGATATGGAGAGACCCAGTACTTC
TRBV29-1	TRBD2	many	TRBJ2-7	CSVDLAGGSYEQYF	TGCAGCGTTGACCTAGCGGGAGGATCCTACGAGCAGTACTTC
TRBV29-1	TRBD1	.	TRBJ1-5	CSRHRGRGNQPQHF	TGCAGCCGTCATAGGGGGCGCGGGAATCAGCCCCAGCATTTT
TRBV20-1	.	.	TRBJ2-7	CSARSRALSYEQYF	TGCAGTGCTAGATCCCGGGCATTATCCTACGAGCAGTACTTC
TRBV27	TRBD1	.	TRBJ1-2	CASSFDSGGRGYGYTF	TGTGCCAGCAGTTTTGACTCAGGGGGACGGGGCTATGGCTACACCTTC
TRBV6-2/TRBV6-3	.	many	TRBJ2-7	CASSDRTGTYEQYF	TGTGCCAGCAGTGACCGGACGGGGACCTACGAGCAGTACTTC
TRBV29-1	.	many	TRBJ2-5	CSTQGRSQETQYF	TGCAGCACCCAAGGGCGGTCCCAAGAGACCCAGTACTTC
TRBV20-1	TRBD1	few	TRBJ2-3	CSANRGASTDTQYF	TGCAGTGCAAACAGGGGTGCTAGCACAGATACGCAGTATTTT
TRBV12-3/TRBV12-4	TRBD2	.	TRBJ2-2	CASSRRLAGAGTGELFF	TGTGCCAGCAGTCGACGACTAGCGGGCGCGGGGACCGGGGAGCTGTTTTTT
TRBV10-3	TRBD2	many	TRBJ2-1	CAISESSGSGSLDEQFF	TGTGCCATCAGTGAGTCGAGTGGTAGCGGGAGTCTCGATGAGCAGTTCTTC
TRBV11-3	.	many	TRBJ2-1	CASSFGQSYNEQFF	TGTGCCAGCAGCTTCGGACAGAGCTACAATGAGCAGTTCTTC
TRBV20-1	.	few	TRBJ2-1	CSARASGPGDEQFF	TGCAGTGCTAGAGCCTCTGGACCGGGCGATGAGCAGTTCTTC
TRBV14	.	few	TRBJ2-2	CASSHDWNTGELFF	TGTGCCAGCAGCCACGACTGGAACACCGGGGAGCTGTTTTTT
TRBV9	.	.	TRBJ1-3	CASSGGGRNTIYF	TGTGCCAGCAGCGGAGGGGGGAGAAACACCATATATTTT
TRBV29-1	.	.	TRBJ2-1	CSVEEAIGQFF	TGCAGCGTTGAGGAGGCGATCGGGCAGTTCTTC
TRBV15	TRBD1	few	TRBJ2-1	CATSRDPGQGNEQFF	TGTGCCACCAGCAGAGACCCTGGACAGGGTAATGAGCAGTTCTTC
TRBV6-2/TRBV6-3	.	few	TRBJ1-1	CASSYDFVNTEAFF	TGTGCCAGCAGTTATGACTTTGTGAACACTGAAGCTTTCTTT
TRBV24-1	TRBD2	.	TRBJ2-3	CATSGATSGSTDTQYF	TGTGCCACCAGTGGCGCGACTAGCGGGAGCACAGATACGCAGTATTTT
TRBV6-5	.	.	TRBJ2-3	CATLSGGASTDTQYF	TGTGCCACCCTCTCGGGGGGCGCCAGCACAGATACGCAGTATTTT
TRBV4-1	TRBD1	.	TRBJ1-2	CASSQGQGEGYTF	TGCGCCAGCAGCCAAGGACAGGGGGAAGGCTACACCTTC
TRBV7-9	.	many	TRBJ2-7	CASSLRSSPDEQYF	TGTGCCAGCAGCTTAAGGTCTAGCCCAGATGAGCAGTACTTC
TRBV6-1	TRBD2	few	TRBJ2-2	CASSGLAGATGELFF	TGTGCCAGCAGTGGGCTAGCGGGAGCCACCGGGGAGCTGTTTTTT
TRBV5-1	TRBD2	.	TRBJ2-1	CASSREGPGLAENEQFF	TGCGCCAGCAGCCGAGAGGGACCGGGACTAGCGGAGAATGAGCAGTTCTTC
TRBV7-8	.	.	TRBJ2-7	CASRERAGYEQYF	TGTGCCAGCAGGGAGCGGGCGGGGTACGAGCAGTACTTC
TRBV19	TRBD1	few	TRBJ1-5	CASSRDSPNQPQHF	TGTGCCAGTAGTCGGGACAGCCCCAATCAGCCCCAGCATTTT
TRBV5-1	TRBD2	few	TRBJ2-5	CASSSYRLAGEETQYF	TGCGCCAGCAGCTCATACAGACTAGCGGGAGAAGAGACCCAGTACTTC
TRBV20-1	.	few	TRBJ2-2	CSARATGPGELFF	TGCAGTGCTAGAGCGACAGGTCCCGGGGAGCTGTTTTTT
TRBV20-1	TRBD1	many	TRBJ2-4	CSARDAYSPPGQGAKNIQYF	TGCAGTGCTAGAGATGCCTATTCCCCCCCGGGACAGGGTGCCAAAAACATTCAGTACTTC
TRBV6-5	.	.	TRBJ1-3	CASSYSRGSSGNTIYF	TGTGCCAGCAGTTACTCGAGAGGAAGCTCTGGAAACACCATATATTTT
TRBV6-6	.	.	TRBJ2-2	CASSAGTPMGTGELFF	TGTGCCAGCAGTGCCGGGACTCCTATGGGCACCGGGGAGCTGTTTTTT
TRBV12-3/TRBV12-4	.	many	TRBJ2-5	CASSLLSSTQYF	TGTGCCAGCAGTCTCCTTAGCTCCACCCAGTACTTC
TRBV4-1	.	.	TRBJ1-5	CASSQDFVDESNQPQHF	TGCGCCAGCAGCCAAGACTTCGTTGACGAGAGCAATCAGCCCCAGCATTTT
TRBV12-3/TRBV12-4	.	.	TRBJ2-7	CASSSIIKIGDEQYF	TGTGCCAGCAGTTCAATAATCAAAATCGGGGACGAGCAGTACTTC
TRBV5-8	.	few	TRBJ2-7	CASSLQGPYEQYF	TGTGCCAGCAGCCTACAAGGACCATACGAGCAGTACTTC
TRBV6-5	TRBD1	.	TRBJ1-3	CASSPSTGEGRDTIYF	TGTGCCAGCAGTCCTTCGACAGGGGAAGGTCGAGACACCATATATTTT
TRBV19	.	.	TRBJ1-5	CASSTPGQHSNQPQHF	TGTGCCAGTAGCACCCCTGGACAGCATAGCAATCAGCCCCAGCATTTT
TRBV6-2/TRBV6-3	TRBD1	few	TRBJ1-1	CASSPNRQGNTEAFF	TGTGCCAGCAGTCCGAATCGACAGGGAAACACTGAAGCTTTCTTT
TRBV6-5	.	.	TRBJ2-2	CASRGVGSGVGANTGELFF	TGTGCCAGCAGAGGGGTCGGGTCAGGGGTCGGCGCGAACACCGGGGAGCTGTTTTTT
TRBV29-1	.	many	TRBJ2-7	CSVGAGTAAYEQYF	TGCAGCGTGGGGGCCGGGACGGCAGCCTACGAGCAGTACTTC
TRBV7-2	.	many	TRBJ2-3	CASSFGRTDTQYF	TGTGCCAGCAGCTTTGGCCGCACAGATACGCAGTATTTT
TRBV7-2	.	few	TRBJ1-1	CASSFPSTEAFF	TGTGCCAGCAGCTTCCCCTCCACTGAAGCTTTCTTT
TRBV28	TRBD1	.	TRBJ2-7	CASSETGMIYEQYF	TGTGCCAGCAGCGAGACAGGGATGATCTACGAGCAGTACTTC
TRBV7-9	TRBD2	.	TRBJ2-1	CASSPRPGTSGYNEQFF	TGTGCCAGCAGCCCGCGGCCCGGGACTAGCGGATACAATGAGCAGTTCTTC
TRBV20-1	TRBD1	.	TRBJ1-1	CSALRPGGTEAFF	TGCAGTGCGCTTCGTCCAGGGGGCACTGAAGCTTTCTTT
TRBV28	TRBD1	.	TRBJ2-3	CASSSTGGQADTQYF	TGTGCCAGCAGTTCGACAGGGGGCCAGGCAGATACGCAGTATTTT
TRBV20-1	TRBD2	.	TRBJ2-2	CSASSRGRPAAGELFF	TGCAGTGCTAGTTCCCGCGGGAGGCCCGCCGCCGGGGAGCTGTTTTTT
TRBV7-2	.	few	TRBJ2-6	CASSLVAGSSGANVLTF	TGTGCCAGCAGCTTAGTGGCAGGGAGCTCTGGGGCCAACGTCCTGACTTTC